Listed below are T cell receptor beta chains from one sample, sequenced in a study of blood T cell repertoires in COVID-19. Only in-frame clones appear in the TCRdb table, and some are missing; sequencing was by immunoSEQ multiplex PCR. The sample yields about 170,000 clones, 80% to 95% seen once. What was sequenced was peripheral blood. These receptors were taken from a man aged 25 to 45 with COVID-19, enrolled during active disease. CDR3s include the opening cysteine and the closing phenylalanine or tryptophan. A D gene is named only where the DNA matches it firmly. For some rows the clone size is stated as once, few or many, or as a class when expanded; others skip it.

TRBV3-1/TRBV3-2	TRBD1	NA	TRBJ2-1	TGTGCCAGCAGCCAAGATACAGGGGCGCCTTTATACAATGAGCAGTTCTTC	CASSQDTGAPLYNEQFF
TRBV18	TRBD1	NA	TRBJ2-1	TGTGCCAGCTCACCACCGGGGACAGGGATAAATGAGCAGTTCTTC	CASSPPGTGINEQFF
TRBV7-2	NA	NA	TRBJ2-7	TGTGCCAGCAGCTTGGCGGTAGTCAACGAGCAGTACTTC	CASSLAVVNEQYF
TRBV12-3/TRBV12-4	NA	NA	TRBJ2-1	TGTGCCAGCAGCTTACTTTCTGACAATGAGCAGTTCTTC	CASSLLSDNEQFF
TRBV11-1	NA	NA	TRBJ2-1	TGTGCCAGCAGCTTAGGGGGGGTTCTCTCCTACAATGAGCAGTTCTTC	CASSLGGVLSYNEQFF
TRBV2	NA	NA	TRBJ2-5	TGTGCCAGCAGTGAGGGACTGCAAGAGACCCAGTACTTC	CASSEGLQETQYF
TRBV6-1	TRBD1	NA	TRBJ1-1	TGTGCCAGCAGTGAAGGACAGGGAGCTTTCTTT	CASSEGQGAFF
TRBV27	NA	NA	TRBJ1-2	TGTGCCAGCAGTTTATCATGGGGAGACTATGGCTACACCTTC	CASSLSWGDYGYTF
TRBV10-3	TRBD1	NA	TRBJ1-2	TGTGCCATCAGTGTGGGGACAGGCTTCGACTTAACCTATGGCTACACCTTC	CAISVGTGFDLTYGYTF
TRBV19	NA	NA	TRBJ1-2	TGTGCCAGTAGTATAGGCCGGCACAGGGAGAATGGCTACACCTTC	CASSIGRHRENGYTF
TRBV18	NA	NA	TRBJ1-4	TGTGCCAGCTCACCACAGAACCAGGGACAAAAGGGGGAAAAACTGTTTTTT	CASSPQNQGQKGEKLFF
TRBV5-4	NA	once	TRBJ2-7	TGTGCCAGCAGCTTGCGGGGGGCCACCTACGAGCAGTACTTC	CASSLRGATYEQYF
TRBV27	TRBD1	NA	TRBJ1-5	TGTGCCAGCAGTTTACGGGGACAGCTAAGCAATCAGCCCCAGCATTTT	CASSLRGQLSNQPQHF
TRBV4-3	TRBD1	NA	TRBJ1-3	TGCGCCAGCAGCCAAACGACAGGGGGATTCTCTGGAAACACCATATATTTT	CASSQTTGGFSGNTIYF
TRBV28	NA	NA	TRBJ2-1	TGTGCCAGCATCCCCGTGGCAGGGGAAACCTACAATGAGCAGTTCTTC	CASIPVAGETYNEQFF
TRBV18	TRBD2	NA	TRBJ2-7	TGTGCCAGCTCACCGCCTGGCGGGGGATCGTACCACGAGCAGTACTTC	CASSPPGGGSYHEQYF
TRBV3-1/TRBV3-2	TRBD2	once	TRBJ2-5	TGTGCCAGCAGCTTCGCGGGGGGAAAGACCCAGTACTTC	CASSFAGGKTQYF
TRBV19	TRBD1	NA	TRBJ1-1	TGTGCCAGTAGACACAGGGGTAACATGAACACTGAAGCTTTCTTT	CASRHRGNMNTEAFF
TRBV19	NA	once	TRBJ1-1	TGTGCCAGTAGTATAATCGGGGGACGGAACACTGAAGCTTTCTTT	CASSIIGGRNTEAFF
TRBV9	TRBD2	NA	TRBJ2-7	TGTGCCAGCAGCGTAGGCACTAGCGGGAGCGGCCACGAGCAGTACTTC	CASSVGTSGSGHEQYF
TRBV9	NA	NA	TRBJ2-7	TGTGCCCTCGACAGGCAATTTACCTACGAGCAGTACTTC	CALDRQFTYEQYF
TRBV27	TRBD1	once	TRBJ1-1	TGTGCCAGCAGCCCTTTACAGGGGGGGACTGAAGCTTTCTTT	CASSPLQGGTEAFF
TRBV19	TRBD2	once	TRBJ2-1	TGTGCCAGTAGTATCGGACTAGCGGGAGTTCGGTTCTTC	CASSIGLAGVRFF
TRBV19	TRBD1	NA	TRBJ2-2	TGTGCCAGTAGGACAGGGTTCGGGGAGCTGTTTTTT	CASRTGFGELFF
TRBV30	NA	NA	TRBJ2-7	TGTGCCTGGAGTGCGGGGACTTACGAGCAGTACTTC	CAWSAGTYEQYF
TRBV11-3	NA	NA	TRBJ1-1	TGTGCCAGCAGCTCGTGGGACTACATGAACACTGAAGCTTTCTTT	CASSSWDYMNTEAFF
TRBV19	NA	few	TRBJ2-1	TGTGCCAGTAGTTCCGTTCTCAATGAGCAGTTCTTC	CASSSVLNEQFF
TRBV6-5	NA	NA	TRBJ2-1	TGTGCCAGCAGAATACTATCTAGGGGGAATGAGCAGTTCTTC	CASRILSRGNEQFF
TRBV7-2	TRBD2	NA	TRBJ2-5	TGTGCCAGCAGCTTAGGGCTAGCGGGGGGAGCCCAGTACTTC	CASSLGLAGGAQYF
TRBV6-2/TRBV6-3	NA	few	TRBJ1-2	TGTGCCAGCAGTTTCCGGACTGGGCGGGGTCATGGCTACACCTTC	CASSFRTGRGHGYTF
TRBV11-1	TRBD2	NA	TRBJ2-7	TGTGCCAGCAGCTATAGCGGGAGGGACTCCTACGAGCAGTACTTC	CASSYSGRDSYEQYF
TRBV6-2/TRBV6-3	NA	NA	TRBJ1-5	TGTGCCAGCAGTTACGAGCAGGGAAGGGCGCCCCAGCATTTT	CASSYEQGRAPQHF
TRBV4-2	TRBD2	NA	TRBJ2-7	TGTGCCAGCAGCCAAGCCTTGGGGACTAGCGGGGGCTACGAGCAGTACTTC	CASSQALGTSGGYEQYF
TRBV7-9	NA	NA	TRBJ1-5	TGTGCCAGCAGCTTAGGGGGCGGATTCTATAGCAATCAGCCCCAGCATTTT	CASSLGGGFYSNQPQHF
TRBV27	NA	NA	TRBJ1-3	TGTGCCAGCAGTTTATGGGGGCCCGGCACTGGAAACACCATATATTTT	CASSLWGPGTGNTIYF
TRBV21-1	NA	NA	TRBJ2-5	TGTGCCAGAAACCCGAAAACCGTGGGACAGGGGCCAGAGACCCAGTACTTC	CARNPKTVGQGPETQYF
TRBV5-6	NA	NA	TRBJ2-7	TGTGCCAGCAGCTTAGCTGGGGCAATCGGAAACGAGCAGTACTTC	CASSLAGAIGNEQYF
TRBV9	TRBD2	NA	TRBJ2-3	TGTGCCAGCAGCGTAGTTCCCCTAGCGGGGGCGGCAGATACGCAGTATTTT	CASSVVPLAGAADTQYF
TRBV9	TRBD2	NA	TRBJ2-1	TGTGCCAGCAGCGTAGGGTCACTAGCGAGTTACAATGAGCAGTTCTTC	CASSVGSLASYNEQFF
TRBV16	NA	NA	TRBJ2-5	TGTGCCAGCAGCCAATCGCAGGGTAGGCAAGAGACCCAGTACTTC	CASSQSQGRQETQYF
TRBV19	TRBD2	NA	TRBJ2-1	TGTGCCAGTAGTATAACGGGGGGGCCCTCCTACAATGAGCAGTTCTTC	CASSITGGPSYNEQFF
TRBV7-2	NA	NA	TRBJ1-5	TGTGCCAGCAGCTTAGGGTCAGCGACCAATCAGCCCCAGCATTTT	CASSLGSATNQPQHF
TRBV3-1/TRBV3-2	NA	once	TRBJ2-2	TGTGCCAGCAGCCAACGGACAATCAACACCGGGGAGCTGTTTTTT	CASSQRTINTGELFF
TRBV28	NA	NA	TRBJ1-6	TGTGCCAGCAGTTTAGGGACAAACTTTTCACCCCTCCACTTT	CASSLGTNFSPLHF